The T cell receptor beta chain under discussion was sequenced for a study of identifying expanded T cells in peripheral blood. General study points: Over around two and four weeks, about 15 and 19 clones changed, versus 1.2 between replicates. Across healthy donors, higher total template counts meant significantly greater roughly two-week count variance.

CDR3 size: 13 residues. The V and J ends lost 5 bases and 3 bases respectively, with 10 bases between them. The germline gives CDR1 SGHTA, CDR2 FQGNSA. During the collection period, no donor immune events like infections were recorded. This table comes from immunoSEQ multiplex PCR, and its TCRdb copy is limited to in-frame clones, with some not included. Counted here are under 150,000 clones, roughly 90% occurring once; the ten biggest clones make up around 8.2%. For this clone: The target antigen is unknown.

The sample was blood. The sequence came from a person aged 18 to 70 in good health. The chain couples TRBV7-2 to TRBJ2-5; the D is unclear. The CDR3 sequence is CASSPVAEETQYF. The CDR3 bases are TGTGCCAGCAGCCCGGTAGCCGAAGAGACCCAGTACTTC.